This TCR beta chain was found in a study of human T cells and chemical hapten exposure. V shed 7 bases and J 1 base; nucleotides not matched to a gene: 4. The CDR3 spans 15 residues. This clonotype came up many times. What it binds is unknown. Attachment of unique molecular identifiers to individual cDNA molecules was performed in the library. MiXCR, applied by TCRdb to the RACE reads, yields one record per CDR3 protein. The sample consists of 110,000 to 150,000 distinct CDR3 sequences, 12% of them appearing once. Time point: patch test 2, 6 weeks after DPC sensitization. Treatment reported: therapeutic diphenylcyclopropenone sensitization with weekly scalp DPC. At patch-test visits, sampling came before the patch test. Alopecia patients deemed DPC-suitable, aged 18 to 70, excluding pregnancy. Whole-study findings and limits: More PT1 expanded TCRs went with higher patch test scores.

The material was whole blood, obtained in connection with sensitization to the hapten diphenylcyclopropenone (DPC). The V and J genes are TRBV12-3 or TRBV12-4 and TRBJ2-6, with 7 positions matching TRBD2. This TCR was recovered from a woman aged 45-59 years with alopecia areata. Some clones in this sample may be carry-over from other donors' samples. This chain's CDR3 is CASTMGGSGANVLTF. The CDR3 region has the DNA TGTGCCAGCACTATGGGGGGGTCTGGGGCCAACGTCCTGACTTTC.